This TCR beta chain was sequenced for a study of T cells in localized non-small cell lung cancer. Sequenced by immunoSEQ multiplex PCR; TCRdb stores in-frame clones only, minus some. The sample carries roughly 38,000 clones, about nine tenths recorded once. The V gene end was trimmed by 4 bases and the J gene end by 0 bases; junction bases not matched to a gene: 13. The CDR3 is 18 amino acids. Per the germline V gene, CDR1 is SGHRS and CDR2 is YFSETQ. The TCR originated in a male donor aged 60 or older with stage II lung adenocarcinoma. The rearrangement joins TRBV5-1 to TRBJ1-3, with TRBD1 identical over 7 bases. Here the sequenced sample was peripheral blood mononuclear cells, taken before any cancer treatment. CDR3 nucleotides: TGCGCCAGCAGCCTAACTCCGGACAGGTCGCGCTCTGGAAACACCATATATTTT. It yields the protein CASSLTPDRSRSGNTIYF. Variable domain in full (rest from reference TRBV5-1 and TRBJ1-3): KAGVTQTPRYLIKTRGQQVTLSCSPISGHRSVSWYQQTPGQGLQFLFEYFSETQRNKGNFPGRFSGRQFSNSRSEMNVSTLELGDSALYLCASSLTPDRSRSGNTIYFGEGSWLTVV.